This TCR beta chain was sequenced for a study of CD8 T cells in ankylosing spondylitis. One entry per CDR3 protein results from TCRdb running MiXCR on the 5' RACE reads. The data contain more than 650,000 distinct CDR3 sequences, 12% of them singletons. In germline, CDR1 is SGHDT, CDR2 YYEEEE. J gave up 0 bases and V 5 bases, and 11 bases lay outside the gene matches. The CDR3 runs to 17 residues. Details on this clonotype: Its antigen is still unknown.

Study-level findings and limits: Ankylosing spondylitis blood appeared to carry a characteristic TCR beta motif of several highly homologous variants.

The sequence was obtained from a male donor with ankylosing spondylitis. J is TRBJ1-3 and V is TRBV5-6; 7 nucleotides agree with TRBD1. The sample taken for sequencing was blood, either unsorted or a sorted T cell fraction (not recorded which). For the CDR3, the DNA is TGTGCCAGCAGTGTGACGACAGGGACATACTCTGGAAACACCATATATTTT. As protein: CASSVTTGTYSGNTIYF.